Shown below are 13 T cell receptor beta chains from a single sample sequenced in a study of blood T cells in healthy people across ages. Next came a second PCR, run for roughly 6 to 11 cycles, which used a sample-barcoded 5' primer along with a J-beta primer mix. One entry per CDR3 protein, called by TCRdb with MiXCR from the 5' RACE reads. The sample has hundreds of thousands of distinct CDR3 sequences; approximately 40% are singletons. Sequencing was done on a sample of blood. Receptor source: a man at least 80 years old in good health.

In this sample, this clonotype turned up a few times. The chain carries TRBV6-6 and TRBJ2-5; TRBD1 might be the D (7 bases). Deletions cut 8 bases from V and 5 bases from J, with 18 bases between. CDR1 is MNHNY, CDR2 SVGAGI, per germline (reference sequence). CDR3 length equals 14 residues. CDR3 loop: CASAPTGTWETQYF. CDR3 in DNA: TGTGCCAGCGCACCGACAGGGACTTGGGAGACCCAGTACTTC.

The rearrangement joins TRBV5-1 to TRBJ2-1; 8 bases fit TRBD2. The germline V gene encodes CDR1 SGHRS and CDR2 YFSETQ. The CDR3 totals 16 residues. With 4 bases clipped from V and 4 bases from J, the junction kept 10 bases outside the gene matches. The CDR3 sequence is CASSPSPGTRYNEQFF. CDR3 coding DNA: TGCGCCAGCAGCCCTTCTCCCGGGACTAGGTACAATGAGCAGTTCTTC.

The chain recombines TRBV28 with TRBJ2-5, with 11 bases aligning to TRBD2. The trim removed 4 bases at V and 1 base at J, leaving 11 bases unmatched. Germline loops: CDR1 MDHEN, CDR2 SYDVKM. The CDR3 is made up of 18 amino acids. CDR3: CASSSADAGLAAQETQYF. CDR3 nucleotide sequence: TGTGCCAGCAGTTCGGCAGACGCGGGACTAGCGGCCCAAGAGACCCAGTACTTC.

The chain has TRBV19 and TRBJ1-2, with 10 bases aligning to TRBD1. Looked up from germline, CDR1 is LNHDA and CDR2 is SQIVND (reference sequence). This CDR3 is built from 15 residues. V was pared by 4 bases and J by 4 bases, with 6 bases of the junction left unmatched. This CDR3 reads CASSTLGQGGYGYTF. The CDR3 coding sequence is TGTGCCAGTAGTACCCTAGGACAGGGGGGCTATGGCTACACCTTC.

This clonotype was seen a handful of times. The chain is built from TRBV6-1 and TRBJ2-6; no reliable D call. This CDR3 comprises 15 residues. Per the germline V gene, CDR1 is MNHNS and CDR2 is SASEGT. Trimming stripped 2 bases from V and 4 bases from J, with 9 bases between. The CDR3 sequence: CASSEFANGANVLTF. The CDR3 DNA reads TGTGCCAGCAGTGAATTTGCCAACGGGGCCAACGTCCTGACTTTC.

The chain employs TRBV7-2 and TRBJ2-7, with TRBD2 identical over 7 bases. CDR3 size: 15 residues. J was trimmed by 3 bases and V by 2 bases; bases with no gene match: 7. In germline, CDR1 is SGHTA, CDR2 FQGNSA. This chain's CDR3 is CASSLRSSGYYEQYF. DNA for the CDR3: TGTGCCAGCAGCTTAAGGTCTAGCGGTTACTACGAGCAGTACTTC.

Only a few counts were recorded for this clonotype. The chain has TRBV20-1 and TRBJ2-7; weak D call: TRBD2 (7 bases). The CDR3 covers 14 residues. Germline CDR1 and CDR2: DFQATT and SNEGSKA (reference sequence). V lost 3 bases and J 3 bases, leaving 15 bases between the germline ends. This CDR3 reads CSASLGGVYYEQYF. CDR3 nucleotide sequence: TGCAGTGCTAGCCTAGGGGGGGTTTACTACGAGCAGTACTTC.

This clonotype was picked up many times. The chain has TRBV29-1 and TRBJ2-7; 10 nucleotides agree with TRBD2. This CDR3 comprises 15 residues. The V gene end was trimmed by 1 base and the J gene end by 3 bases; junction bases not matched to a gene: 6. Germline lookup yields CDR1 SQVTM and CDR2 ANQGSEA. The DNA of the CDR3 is TGCAGCGTTGAAGGGCTAGCGGGGGCCAACTACGAGCAGTACTTC. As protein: CSVEGLAGANYEQYF.

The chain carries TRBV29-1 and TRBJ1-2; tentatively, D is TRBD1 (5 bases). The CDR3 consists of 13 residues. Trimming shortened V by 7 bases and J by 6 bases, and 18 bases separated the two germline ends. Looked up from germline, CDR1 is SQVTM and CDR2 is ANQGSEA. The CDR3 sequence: CSAPIAGVDGYTF. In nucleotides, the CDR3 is TGCAGCGCTCCTATCGCGGGGGTGGATGGCTACACCTTC. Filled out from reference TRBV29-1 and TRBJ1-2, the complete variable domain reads SAVISQKPSRDICQRGTSLTIQCQVDSQVTMMFWYRQQPGQSLTLIATANQGSEATYESGFVIDKFPISRPNLTFSTLTVSNMSPEDSSIYLCSAPIAGVDGYTFGSGTRLTVV.

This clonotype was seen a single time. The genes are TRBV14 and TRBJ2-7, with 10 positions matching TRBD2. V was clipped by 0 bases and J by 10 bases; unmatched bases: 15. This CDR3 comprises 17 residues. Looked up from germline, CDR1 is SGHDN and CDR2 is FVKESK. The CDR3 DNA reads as TGTGCCAGCAGCCAAGAGGGAAGTCTAGCGGGGGTCGACGCCCAGTACTTC. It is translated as CASSQEGSLAGVDAQYF.

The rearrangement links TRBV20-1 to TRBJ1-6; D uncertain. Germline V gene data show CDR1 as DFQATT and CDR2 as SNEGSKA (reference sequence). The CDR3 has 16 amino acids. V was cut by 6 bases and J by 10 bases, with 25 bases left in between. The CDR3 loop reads CSASPSAGPGGSPLHF. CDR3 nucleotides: TGCAGTGCCTCACCCTCCGCAGGCCCGGGAGGATCACCCCTCCACTTT.

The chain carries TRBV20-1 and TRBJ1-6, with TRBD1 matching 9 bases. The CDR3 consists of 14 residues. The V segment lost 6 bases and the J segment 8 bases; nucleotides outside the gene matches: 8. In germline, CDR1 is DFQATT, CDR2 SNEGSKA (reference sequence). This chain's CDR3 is CSAVTQGADSPLHF. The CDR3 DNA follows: TGCAGTGCCGTAACACAGGGGGCAGATTCACCCCTCCACTTT.

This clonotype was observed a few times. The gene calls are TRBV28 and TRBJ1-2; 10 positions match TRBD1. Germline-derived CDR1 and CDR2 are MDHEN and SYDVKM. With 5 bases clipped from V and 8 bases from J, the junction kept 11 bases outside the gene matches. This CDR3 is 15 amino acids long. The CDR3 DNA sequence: TGTGCCAGCAGTCCCCCCTTGACAGGGGGCCGGGGCTACACCTTC. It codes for CASSPPLTGGRGYTF.